This T cell receptor (beta chain) was recovered during a study of shared clonotypes between healthy human individuals. There are 16 residues in the CDR3. CDR1 and CDR2 from the germline V gene are MNHEY and SMNVEV (reference sequence). Deletions cut 4 bases from V and 0 bases from J, with 13 bases between. Over several immunoSEQ plates, each subset's genomic DNA was distributed in even portions. Profiled with immunoSEQ multiplex PCR; TCRdb holds only in-frame clones, not every one. The repertoire has hundreds of thousands of clones, 73% of them found once; the top ten carry 1.5% to 2%. The study separated CD4+ cells into CD45RA+ naive and CD45RA-negative memory subsets.

The sequence came from a woman in her 30s in good health. This sequence joins TRBV27 and TRBJ2-4, with D possibly matching TRBD1 (5 bases). Material for sequencing was memory CD4+ T cells sorted from blood. Regarding subset: CD45RA-negative fraction. CDR3 protein: CASSSLTALAKNIQYF. CDR3 DNA sequence: TGTGCCAGCAGTTCACTGACAGCGCTAGCCAAAAACATTCAGTACTTC.